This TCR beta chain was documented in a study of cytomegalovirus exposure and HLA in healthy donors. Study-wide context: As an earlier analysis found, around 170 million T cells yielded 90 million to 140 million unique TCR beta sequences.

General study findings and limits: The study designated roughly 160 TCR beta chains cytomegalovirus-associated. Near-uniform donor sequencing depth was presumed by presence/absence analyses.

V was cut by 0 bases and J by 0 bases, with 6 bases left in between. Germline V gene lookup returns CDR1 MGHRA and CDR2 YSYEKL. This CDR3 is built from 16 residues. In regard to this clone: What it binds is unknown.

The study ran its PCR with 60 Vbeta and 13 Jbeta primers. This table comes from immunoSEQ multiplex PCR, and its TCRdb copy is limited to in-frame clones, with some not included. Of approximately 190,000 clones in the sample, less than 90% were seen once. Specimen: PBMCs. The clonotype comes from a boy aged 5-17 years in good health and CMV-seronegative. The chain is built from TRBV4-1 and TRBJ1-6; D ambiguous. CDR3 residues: CASSQDRSSYNSPLHF. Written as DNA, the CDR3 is TGCGCCAGCAGCCAAGACAGAAGCTCCTATAATTCACCCCTCCACTTT.